A single sample gave rise to the 17 T cell receptor beta chains below, sequenced in a study of PD-L1 blockade in urothelial cancer. Clones were read by immunoSEQ multiplex PCR, and TCRdb kept only the in-frame ones, dropping some. In the table there are roughly 39,000 clones, around 89% of which are singletons. The sample in question was PBMCs, obtained around atezolizumab (anti-PD-L1) treatment. The receptors here all came from a man in his sixties with urothelial cancer.

J is TRBJ2-6 and V is TRBV7-3; the match to TRBD1 covers 12 bases. The trim removed 5 bases at V and 4 bases at J, leaving 18 bases unmatched. The CDR3 sequence is 21 residues long. CDR1 and CDR2 from the germline V gene are SGHTA and FQGTGA. The CDR3 sequence: CASSPWAGTGGADAGANVLTF. The CDR3 nucleotides are TGTGCCAGCAGCCCTTGGGCCGGGACAGGGGGCGCGGATGCCGGGGCCAACGTCCTGACTTTC.

Regarding this clone: The sample has other DNA sequences that encode this CDR3 too. The chain couples TRBV27 to TRBJ2-5; 11 bases are shared with TRBD2. V dropped 2 bases and J dropped 5; count of bases not matched to a gene: 4. The germline gives CDR1 MNHEY, CDR2 SMNVEV (reference sequence). The CDR3 covers 15 residues. CDR3 sequence: CASSLGLAGGETQYF. The CDR3 DNA sequence: TGTGCCAGCAGTTTAGGCCTAGCGGGGGGCGAGACCCAGTACTTC.

The chain joins TRBV4-3 to TRBJ2-2; D call uncertain. The V end was cut by 0 bases, the J end by 4 bases, with 15 bases between. Per the germline V gene, CDR1 is LGHNA and CDR2 is YSLEER. The CDR3 covers 17 residues. In DNA, the CDR3 is TGCGCCAGCAGCCAAGATCTGGGCGCCGATACCACCGGGGAGCTGTTTTTT. Encoded protein: CASSQDLGADTTGELFF.

The rearrangement links TRBV6-5 to TRBJ1-6; D might be TRBD1 (5 bases). The CDR3 consists of 15 residues. The V end was cut by 0 bases, the J end by 9 bases, with 12 bases between. CDR1 and CDR2 (germline): MNHEY, SVGAGI. The DNA for the CDR3 is TGTGCCAGCAGTTACTCAGCCAGGGAGGTTTCACCCCTCCACTTT. It encodes CASSYSAREVSPLHF.

The genes are TRBV7-9 and TRBJ1-5, with a weak D call TRBD1 (5 bases). CDR1 is SEHNR and CDR2 is FQNEAQ in the germline V gene (reference sequence). V was trimmed by 3 bases and J by 5 bases, leaving 11 bases between them. This CDR3 comprises 14 residues. CDR3 region: CASSLDTLDQPQHF. CDR3 DNA: TGTGCCAGCAGCTTGGACACTTTAGATCAGCCCCAGCATTTT.

The CDR3 loop reads CASSLSSGGLLYEQYF. In nucleotides, the CDR3 is TGTGCCAGCAGTTTAAGTTCCGGCGGGCTGCTCTACGAGCAGTACTTC. The V and J genes are TRBV28 and TRBJ2-7; D might be TRBD2 (5 bases). From germline, CDR1 is MDHEN and CDR2 SYDVKM. V lost 2 bases, J lost 3 bases, and 17 bases lay in between. The CDR3 runs 16 residues. Together with reference TRBV28 and TRBJ2-7, the CDR3 gives the full variable domain: DVKVTQSSRYLVKRTGEKVFLECVQDMDHENMFWYRQDPGLGLRLIYFSYDVKMKEKGDIPEGYSVSREKKERFSLILESASTNQTSMYLCASSLSSGGLLYEQYFGPGTRLTVT.

This chain uses TRBV5-1 with TRBJ1-3; D is uncertain. The CDR3 is made up of 17 amino acids. Germline V gene lookup returns CDR1 SGHRS and CDR2 YFSETQ. The germline V and J ends were trimmed by 0 bases and 0 bases, with 13 bases remaining between them. CDR3 in amino acids: CASSLGQATISGNTIYF. The CDR3 DNA reads TGCGCCAGCAGCTTGGGGCAGGCAACAATCTCTGGAAACACCATATATTTT.

The V and J genes are TRBV5-1 and TRBJ2-1; perhaps TRBD2 as D (6 bases). The V end was cut by 0 bases, the J end by 4 bases, with 11 bases between. This CDR3 has 15 residues. Germline assignment: CDR1 SGHRS and CDR2 YFSETQ. The CDR3 DNA reads TGCGCCAGCAGCTTGGGGGCGGGAACGTACAATGAGCAGTTCTTC. Protein: CASSLGAGTYNEQFF. Filled out from reference TRBV5-1 and TRBJ2-1, the complete variable domain reads KAGVTQTPRYLIKTRGQQVTLSCSPISGHRSVSWYQQTPGQGLQFLFEYFSETQRNKGNFPGRFSGRQFSNSRSEMNVSTLELGDSALYLCASSLGAGTYNEQFFGPGTRLTVL.

V is TRBV28 and J is TRBJ1-1; D is ambiguous. Germline V gives CDR1 MDHEN, CDR2 SYDVKM. This CDR3 region has 13 residues. V lost 6 bases and J lost 10, with 18 bases in between. The DNA of the CDR3 is TGTGCCAGCAGCACCACGTCGGGGAATCGAGCTTTCTTT. This encodes CASSTTSGNRAFF.

This clone was observed a single time. The chain uses TRBV28 and TRBJ1-2, with TRBD1 matching 9 bases. Germline assignment: CDR1 MDHEN and CDR2 SYDVKM. V shed 5 bases and J 5 bases; nucleotides not matched to a gene: 9. The CDR3 covers 15 residues. The CDR3 DNA is TGTGCCAGCAGTCCCCCCGGGACAGGGTCATATGGCTACACCTTC. Translating it yields CASSPPGTGSYGYTF.

The CDR3 is CASSPTFGSYEQYF. DNA of the CDR3: TGTGCCAGCAGCCCAACTTTCGGCTCCTACGAGCAGTACTTC. The chain joins TRBV7-2 to TRBJ2-7, with D uncertain. Germline CDR1 and CDR2: SGHTA and FQGNSA. V was clipped by 5 bases and J by 0 bases, with 11 bases between them. The CDR3 spans 14 residues.

In its sample, this clone was seen a few times. The rearrangement links TRBV5-1 to TRBJ1-1; D might be TRBD1 (5 bases). The V end lost 0 bases, the J end lost 5 bases, and 17 bases lay between the germline ends. The germline gives CDR1 SGHRS, CDR2 YFSETQ. The CDR3 has 16 residues. The CDR3 spells CASSLAVRADRTEAFF. In nucleotides, the CDR3 is TGCGCCAGCAGCTTGGCGGTCAGGGCGGATCGAACTGAAGCTTTCTTT.

The rearrangement uses TRBV6-6 and TRBJ1-1; possible D gene TRBD1, 6 bases. Per the germline V gene, CDR1 is MNHNY and CDR2 is SVGAGI (reference sequence). V was cut by 6 bases and J by 7 bases, with 12 bases left in between. The CDR3 has 12 residues. CDR3 in amino acids: CASSLGQREAFF. CDR3 DNA sequence: TGTGCCAGCAGCCTTGGACAGCGTGAAGCTTTCTTT.

The chain couples TRBV7-3 to TRBJ1-3; D uncertain. The V gene's germline CDR1 is SGHTA and CDR2 FQGTGA. Trimming took 2 bases from V and 4 from J, leaving 12 bases between them. CDR3 length: 15 residues. DNA of the CDR3: TGTGCCAGCAGCTTAGAAGCCGGGAACGGAAACACCATATATTTT. Protein product: CASSLEAGNGNTIYF.

This chain connects TRBV28 to TRBJ1-6; D might be TRBD1 (6 bases). CDR1 is MDHEN and CDR2 is SYDVKM in the germline V gene. The CDR3 contains 13 residues. Trimming stripped 5 bases from V and 8 bases from J, with 10 bases between. CDR3 nucleotides: TGTGCCAGCAGTCCCCGGACAGATTCACCCCTCCACTTT. Translating it yields CASSPRTDSPLHF.

The chain is built from TRBV9 and TRBJ2-5; 10 bases map to TRBD2. Germline CDR1 is SGDLS and CDR2 is YYNGEE. J lost 1 base, V lost 3 bases, and 9 bases had no gene match. This CDR3 is 17 amino acids long. CDR3 amino acids: CASSESRLAGLQETQYF. In DNA, the CDR3 is TGTGCCAGCAGCGAGTCGCGACTAGCGGGCCTCCAAGAGACCCAGTACTTC.

The V call is TRBV7-5, the J call TRBJ2-7; TRBD1 is the table's D call and was not checked against the DNA. TRBV7-5 is a pseudogene segment. This CDR3 is built from 16 residues. The CDR3 region has the DNA TGTGTCAGAAGCTTAGCTCCGGGACAGGCCGGCTACGAGCAGTACTTC. As protein: CVRSLAPGQAGYEQYF.